The rows below give T cell receptor beta chains drawn from one sample of a study of identical twins. Each CDR3 protein gets one entry after TCRdb re-called the 5' RACE reads with MiXCR. The sample consists of approximately 600,000 distinct CDR3 sequences, more than 9% of them appearing once. This same sample was also part of a study on yellow fever vaccine responses in identical twins.

Sequencing used PBMCs. These receptors were obtained from a woman aged 18 to 35 in good health. CDR3s leave out the opening cysteine and the closing phenylalanine or tryptophan.

len,v_gene,j_gene,CDR3aa
12,TRBV20-1,TRBJ2-1,SAISDLDYNEQF
8,TRBV29-1,TRBJ1-1,SVYRGEAF
11,TRBV9,TRBJ1-2,ASSPRTDYGYT
13,TRBV11-2,TRBJ2-3,ASSTIAGVPDTQY
11,TRBV20-1,TRBJ2-4,SARAGRMGIQY
13,TRBV20-1,TRBJ2-3,SARRRGTSTDTQY
12,TRBV7-2,TRBJ2-3,ASRLAGSTDTQY
15,TRBV11-2,TRBJ2-3,ASRLRLAGDWPDTQY
12,TRBV6-1,TRBJ1-4,ASSRQGEDEKLF
14,TRBV5-1,TRBJ2-1,ASSLGTGFSYNEQF
12,TRBV7-6,TRBJ2-7,ASSSIGSSYEQY
14,TRBV15,TRBJ2-3,ATSRGRASSTDTQY
14,TRBV25-1,TRBJ2-5,ASSKGLAGGEETQY
12,TRBV25-1,TRBJ1-1,ASSEWQENTEAF
12,TRBV12-3/TRBV12-4,TRBJ2-1,ASRAAGKHNEQF
12,TRBV7-2,TRBJ2-7,ASSLEPSAYEQY
11,TRBV29-1,TRBJ2-7,SVDHTGSYEQY
13,TRBV18,TRBJ2-3,ASSPRAGVVDTQY
11,TRBV29-1,TRBJ2-3,SVSRGSTDTQY
14,TRBV28,TRBJ2-1,ASTPDLAGLYNEQF
18,TRBV9,TRBJ2-2,ASSVEEVLDRGSNTGELF
13,TRBV6-1,TRBJ2-1,ASKESGGLGNEQF
15,TRBV12-3/TRBV12-4,TRBJ2-7,ASSSPAQTGKSYEQY
11,TRBV20-1,TRBJ2-1,SARPRDYNEQF
17,TRBV11-1,TRBJ2-1,ASSLAGVGGLAFYNEQF
12,TRBV7-9,TRBJ2-7,ASSLQGTPLEQY
14,TRBV25-1,TRBJ1-2,ASSDPGTGVSYGYT
11,TRBV18,TRBJ2-1,ASSTGTSETKF
13,TRBV7-2,TRBJ2-3,ASGQRTSTIDTQY
13,TRBV20-1,TRBJ2-7,SARDPAGDSYEQY
13,TRBV7-2,TRBJ2-1,ASSWGQGPYNEQF
10,TRBV29-1,TRBJ2-7,SVDVGGFEQY
10,TRBV2,TRBJ2-7,ASKAVSYEQY
13,TRBV12-3/TRBV12-4,TRBJ2-7,ASSFRGQGSYEQY
13,TRBV5-1,TRBJ2-2,ASSEGQINTGELF
13,TRBV2,TRBJ2-7,ASSEWASGEGEQY
10,TRBV28,TRBJ1-2,ASSTPFGGYT
10,TRBV18,TRBJ2-7,ASSPRENEQY
12,TRBV10-3,TRBJ2-3,AIALAASTDTQY
9,TRBV3-1,TRBJ2-7,ASSQISEQY
12,TRBV7-9,TRBJ2-3,ASSFGGSSDTQY